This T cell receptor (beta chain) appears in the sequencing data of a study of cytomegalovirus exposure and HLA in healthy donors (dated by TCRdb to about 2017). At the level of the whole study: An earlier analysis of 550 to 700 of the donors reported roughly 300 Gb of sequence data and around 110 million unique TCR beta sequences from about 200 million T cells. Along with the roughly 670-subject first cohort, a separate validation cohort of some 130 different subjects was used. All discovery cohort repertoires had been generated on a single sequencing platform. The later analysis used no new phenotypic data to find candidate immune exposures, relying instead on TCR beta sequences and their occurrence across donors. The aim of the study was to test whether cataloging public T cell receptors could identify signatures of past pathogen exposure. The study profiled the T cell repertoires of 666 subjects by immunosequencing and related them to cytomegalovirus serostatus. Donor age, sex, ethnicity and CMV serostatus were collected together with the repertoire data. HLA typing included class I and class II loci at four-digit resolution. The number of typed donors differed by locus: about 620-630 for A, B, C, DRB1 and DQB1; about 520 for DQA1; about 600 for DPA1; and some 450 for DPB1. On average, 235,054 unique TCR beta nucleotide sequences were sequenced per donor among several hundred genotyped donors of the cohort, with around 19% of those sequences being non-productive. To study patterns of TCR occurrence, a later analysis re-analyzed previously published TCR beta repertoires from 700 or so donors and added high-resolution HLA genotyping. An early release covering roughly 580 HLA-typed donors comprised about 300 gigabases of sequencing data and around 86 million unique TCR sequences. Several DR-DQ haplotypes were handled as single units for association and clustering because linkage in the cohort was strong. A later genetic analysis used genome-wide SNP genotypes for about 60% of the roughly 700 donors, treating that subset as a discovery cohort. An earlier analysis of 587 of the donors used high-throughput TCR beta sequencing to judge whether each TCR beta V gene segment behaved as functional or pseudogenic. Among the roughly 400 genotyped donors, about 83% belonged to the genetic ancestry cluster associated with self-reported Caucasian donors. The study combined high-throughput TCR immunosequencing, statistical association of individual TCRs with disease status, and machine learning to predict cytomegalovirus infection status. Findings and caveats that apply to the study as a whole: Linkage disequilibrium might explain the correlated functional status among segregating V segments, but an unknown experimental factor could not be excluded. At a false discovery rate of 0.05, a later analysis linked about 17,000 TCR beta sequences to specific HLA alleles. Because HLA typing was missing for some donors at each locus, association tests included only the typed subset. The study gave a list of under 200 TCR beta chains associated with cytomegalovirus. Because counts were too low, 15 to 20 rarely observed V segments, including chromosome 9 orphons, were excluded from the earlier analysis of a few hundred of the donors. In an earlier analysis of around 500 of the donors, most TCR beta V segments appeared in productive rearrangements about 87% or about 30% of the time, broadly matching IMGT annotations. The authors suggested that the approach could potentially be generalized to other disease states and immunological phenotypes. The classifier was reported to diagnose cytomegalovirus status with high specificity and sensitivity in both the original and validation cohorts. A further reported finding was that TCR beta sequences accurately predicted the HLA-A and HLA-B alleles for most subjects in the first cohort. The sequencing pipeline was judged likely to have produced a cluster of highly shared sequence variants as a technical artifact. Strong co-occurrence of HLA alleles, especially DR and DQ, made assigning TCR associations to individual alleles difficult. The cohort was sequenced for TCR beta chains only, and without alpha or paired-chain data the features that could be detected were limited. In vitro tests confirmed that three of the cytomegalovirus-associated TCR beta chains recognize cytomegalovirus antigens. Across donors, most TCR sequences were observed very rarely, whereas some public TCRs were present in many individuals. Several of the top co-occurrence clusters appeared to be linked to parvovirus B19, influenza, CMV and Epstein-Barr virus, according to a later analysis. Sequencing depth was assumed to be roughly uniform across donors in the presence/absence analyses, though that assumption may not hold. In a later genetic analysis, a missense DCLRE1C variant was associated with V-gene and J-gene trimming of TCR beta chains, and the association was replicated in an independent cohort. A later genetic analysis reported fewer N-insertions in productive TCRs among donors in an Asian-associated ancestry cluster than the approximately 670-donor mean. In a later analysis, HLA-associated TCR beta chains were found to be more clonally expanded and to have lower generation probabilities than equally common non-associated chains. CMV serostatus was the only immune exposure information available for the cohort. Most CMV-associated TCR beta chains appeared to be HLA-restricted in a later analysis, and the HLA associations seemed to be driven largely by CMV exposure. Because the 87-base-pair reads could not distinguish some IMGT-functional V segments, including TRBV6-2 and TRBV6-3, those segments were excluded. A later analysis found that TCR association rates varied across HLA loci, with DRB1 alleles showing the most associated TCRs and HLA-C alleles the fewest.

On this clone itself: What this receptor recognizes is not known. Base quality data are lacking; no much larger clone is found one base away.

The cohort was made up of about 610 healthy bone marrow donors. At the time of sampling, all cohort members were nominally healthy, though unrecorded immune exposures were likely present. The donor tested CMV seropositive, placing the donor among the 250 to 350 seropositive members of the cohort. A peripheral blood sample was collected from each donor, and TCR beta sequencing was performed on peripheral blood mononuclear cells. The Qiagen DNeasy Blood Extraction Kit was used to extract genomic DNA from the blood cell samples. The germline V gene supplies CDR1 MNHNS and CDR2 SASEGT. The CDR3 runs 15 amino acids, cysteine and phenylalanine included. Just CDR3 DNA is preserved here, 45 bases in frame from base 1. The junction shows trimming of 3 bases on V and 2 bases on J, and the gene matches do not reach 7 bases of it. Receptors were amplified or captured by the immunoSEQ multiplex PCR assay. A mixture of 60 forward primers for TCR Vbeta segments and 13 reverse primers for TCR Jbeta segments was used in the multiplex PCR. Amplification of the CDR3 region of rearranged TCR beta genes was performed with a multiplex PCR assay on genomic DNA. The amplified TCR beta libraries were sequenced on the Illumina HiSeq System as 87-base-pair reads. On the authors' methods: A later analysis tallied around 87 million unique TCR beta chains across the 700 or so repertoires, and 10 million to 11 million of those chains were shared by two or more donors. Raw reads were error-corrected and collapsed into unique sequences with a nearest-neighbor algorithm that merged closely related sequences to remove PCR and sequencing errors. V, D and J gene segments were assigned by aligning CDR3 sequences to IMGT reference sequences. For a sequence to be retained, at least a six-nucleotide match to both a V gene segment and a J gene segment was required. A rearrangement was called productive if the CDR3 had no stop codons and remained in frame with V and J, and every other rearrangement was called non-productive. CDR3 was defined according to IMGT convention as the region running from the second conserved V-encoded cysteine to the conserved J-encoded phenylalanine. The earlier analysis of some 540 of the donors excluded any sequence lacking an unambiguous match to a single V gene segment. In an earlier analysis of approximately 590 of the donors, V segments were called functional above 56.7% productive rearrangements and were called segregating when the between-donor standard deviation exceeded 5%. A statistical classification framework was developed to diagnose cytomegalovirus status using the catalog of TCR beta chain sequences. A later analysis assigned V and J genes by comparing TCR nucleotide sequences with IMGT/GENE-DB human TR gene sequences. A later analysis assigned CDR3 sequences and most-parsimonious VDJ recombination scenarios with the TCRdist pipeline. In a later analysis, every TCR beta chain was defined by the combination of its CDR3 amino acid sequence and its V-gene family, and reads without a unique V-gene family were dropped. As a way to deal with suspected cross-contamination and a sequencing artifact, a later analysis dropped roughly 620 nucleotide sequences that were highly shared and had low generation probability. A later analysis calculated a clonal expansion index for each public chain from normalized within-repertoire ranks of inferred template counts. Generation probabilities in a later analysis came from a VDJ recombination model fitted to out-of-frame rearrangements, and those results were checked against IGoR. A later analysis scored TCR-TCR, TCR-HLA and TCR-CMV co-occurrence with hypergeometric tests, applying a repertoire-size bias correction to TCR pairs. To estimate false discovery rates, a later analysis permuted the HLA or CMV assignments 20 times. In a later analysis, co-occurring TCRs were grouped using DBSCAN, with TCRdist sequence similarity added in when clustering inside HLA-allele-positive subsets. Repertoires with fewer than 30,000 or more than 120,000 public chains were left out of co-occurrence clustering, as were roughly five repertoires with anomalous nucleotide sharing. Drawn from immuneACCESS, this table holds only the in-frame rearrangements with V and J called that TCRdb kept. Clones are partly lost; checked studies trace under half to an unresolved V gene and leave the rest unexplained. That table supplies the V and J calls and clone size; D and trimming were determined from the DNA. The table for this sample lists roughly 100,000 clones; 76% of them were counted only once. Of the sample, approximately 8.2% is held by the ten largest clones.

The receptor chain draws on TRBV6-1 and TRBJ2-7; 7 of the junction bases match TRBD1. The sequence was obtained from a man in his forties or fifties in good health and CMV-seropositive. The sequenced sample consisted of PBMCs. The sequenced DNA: TGTGCCAGCAGTGACTTGACAGGGAACACCTACGAGCAGTACTTC. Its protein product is CASSDLTGNTYEQYF.